This TCR beta chain was found in a study of OX40 agonist ivuxolimab in advanced cancers. Study in general: An agonistic human IgG2 monoclonal antibody against OX40 (CD134) was given.

Study findings and constraints: Among the lowest levels of clonal expansion were found in partial responders at 0.1-3.0 mg/kg.

As concerns this clone: Its antigen is as yet unknown.

Data came from immunoSEQ multiplex PCR; TCRdb stores just in-frame clones and leaves some out. The data contain tens of thousands of clones, roughly 94% of them singletons. Trimming took off 3 bases at V and 7 bases at J, with 9 bases between the two ends. CDR3 size: 13 residues. CDR1 and CDR2 (germline): KGHSH, LQKENI. The origin of this receptor is an adult with an advanced solid tumor such as melanoma, head and neck, liver or kidney cancer. The material sequenced was CD4+ or CD8+ T cells sorted from blood, taken in a trial of the OX40 agonist ivuxolimab. V and J are TRBV18 and TRBJ2-2; tentatively, D is TRBD2 (5 bases). DNA of the CDR3: TGTGCCAGCTCACCGCGGACTTACGGGGAGCTGTTTTTT. It encodes CASSPRTYGELFF.